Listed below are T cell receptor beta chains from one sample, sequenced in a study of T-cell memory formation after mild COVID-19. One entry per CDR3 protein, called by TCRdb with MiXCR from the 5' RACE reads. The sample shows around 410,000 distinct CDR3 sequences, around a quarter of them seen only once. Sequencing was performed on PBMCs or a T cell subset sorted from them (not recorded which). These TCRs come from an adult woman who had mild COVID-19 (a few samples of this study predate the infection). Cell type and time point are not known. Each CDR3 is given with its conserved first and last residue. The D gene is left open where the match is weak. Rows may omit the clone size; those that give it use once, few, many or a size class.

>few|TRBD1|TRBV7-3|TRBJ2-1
TGTGCCAGCAGCTTGGGACAGGGCCACAATGAGCAGTTCTTC
CASSLGQGHNEQFF
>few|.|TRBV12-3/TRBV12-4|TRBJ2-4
TGTGCCAGCAGTCCAGGGTTCAGGGCCAAAAACATTCAGTACTTC
CASSPGFRAKNIQYF
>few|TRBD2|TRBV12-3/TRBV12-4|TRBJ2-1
TGTGCCAGCGCCTGGGGAGGGTACAATGAGCAGTTCTTC
CASAWGGYNEQFF
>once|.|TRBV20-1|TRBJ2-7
TGCAGTGCTAAGGCCTACTCCTACGAGCAGTACTTC
CSAKAYSYEQYF
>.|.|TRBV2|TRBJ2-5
TGTGCCAGCAGGGAGGGGGCCGTAGAGACCCAGTACTTC
CASREGAVETQYF
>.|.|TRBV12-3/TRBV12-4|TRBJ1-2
TGTGCCAGCACCAGCGGGGCAGGGTTGGCCTATGGCTACACCTTC
CASTSGAGLAYGYTF
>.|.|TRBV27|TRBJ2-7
TGTGCCAGCCGGCAGGGGCTACACGAGCAGTACTTC
CASRQGLHEQYF
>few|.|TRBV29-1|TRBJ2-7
TGCAGCGTTGGGTTCGCCTACGAGCAGTACTTC
CSVGFAYEQYF
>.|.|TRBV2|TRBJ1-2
TGTGCCAGCAGTGATGAACTCAACTATGGCTACACCTTC
CASSDELNYGYTF
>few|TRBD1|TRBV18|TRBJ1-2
TGTGCCAGCTCACCGTCGGGACAGCGAGACTATGGCTACACCTTC
CASSPSGQRDYGYTF
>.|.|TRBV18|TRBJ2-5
TGTGCCAGCTCACCACCGATGGAGACCCAGTACTTC
CASSPPMETQYF
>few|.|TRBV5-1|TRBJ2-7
TGCGCCAGCAGCTGGAACTCCTACGAGCAGTACTTC
CASSWNSYEQYF
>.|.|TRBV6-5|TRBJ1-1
TGTGCCAGCAGTTACATGGGTAACACTGAAGCTTTCTTT
CASSYMGNTEAFF
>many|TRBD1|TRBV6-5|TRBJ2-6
TGTGCCAGCAGTTCCCAAAGGACAGGAATAATATCTGGGGCCAACGTCCTGACTTTC
CASSSQRTGIISGANVLTF
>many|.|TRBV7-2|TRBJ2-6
TGCGCCAGCAGCCCCGGGGGCAGCGGGGCCAACGTCCTGACTTTC
CASSPGGSGANVLTF
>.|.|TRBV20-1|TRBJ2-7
TGCAGTGCTGGTAGGACAGTCAACTACGAGCAGTACTTC
CSAGRTVNYEQYF
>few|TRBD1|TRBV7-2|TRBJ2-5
TGTGCCAGCAGCTCCCCCTGGCAGGGGGCTCGGGAGACCCAGTACTTC
CASSSPWQGARETQYF
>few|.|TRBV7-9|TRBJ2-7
TGTGCCAGCAGCTTAGATTACGGACAGCCCTACGAGCAGTACTTC
CASSLDYGQPYEQYF
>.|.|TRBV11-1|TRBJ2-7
TGTGCCAGCAGCGCGGGACAGCGCTCCTACGAGCAGTACTTC
CASSAGQRSYEQYF
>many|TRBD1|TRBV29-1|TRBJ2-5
TGCAGCGTTGAAGGGGCAGGGGGCCACCAAGAGACCCAGTACTTC
CSVEGAGGHQETQYF
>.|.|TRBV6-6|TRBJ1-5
TGTGCCAGCATTAAGAGGGTAGGAGGACCCCAGCATTTT
CASIKRVGGPQHF
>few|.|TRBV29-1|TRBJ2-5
TGCAGCGTTGAAGTCTTCGGACAGACCCAAGAGACCCAGTACTTC
CSVEVFGQTQETQYF
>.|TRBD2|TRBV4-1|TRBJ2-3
TGCGCCAGCAGCCAAGCAGCGGGGGGGCAAGATACGCAGTATTTT
CASSQAAGGQDTQYF
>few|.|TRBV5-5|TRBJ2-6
TGTGCCAGCAGCTTTGAAATCTCTGGGGCCAACGTCCTGACTTTC
CASSFEISGANVLTF
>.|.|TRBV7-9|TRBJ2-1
TGTGCCAGCAGCTTAGCCCCGGCAGGGAAAAATGAGCAGTTCTTC
CASSLAPAGKNEQFF
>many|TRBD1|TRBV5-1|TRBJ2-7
TGTGCCAGCAGCCCGGGGACAGGTGGCTACGAGCAGTACTTC
CASSPGTGGYEQYF
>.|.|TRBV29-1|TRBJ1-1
TGCAGCGTTGATATGAACACTGAAGCTTTCTTT
CSVDMNTEAFF
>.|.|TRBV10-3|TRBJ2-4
TGTGCCACCCAGGATCAGATAGCCAAAAACATTCAGTACTTC
CATQDQIAKNIQYF
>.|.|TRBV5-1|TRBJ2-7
TGCGCCAGCAGCTTGATTAGTCGGGGGTCGGGACAGAGCGAGCAGTACTTC
CASSLISRGSGQSEQYF
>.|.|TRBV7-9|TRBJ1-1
TGTGCCAGCAGGGCCGACAGTTCTACAACTGAAGCTTTCTTT
CASRADSSTTEAFF
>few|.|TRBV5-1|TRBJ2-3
TGCGCCAGCAGCCAGGGACTGGGGAGCACAGATACGCAGTATTTT
CASSQGLGSTDTQYF
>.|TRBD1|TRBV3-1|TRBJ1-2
TGTGCCAGCAGCCAAGAGTACGCGACAGGGGCCTATGGCTACACCTTC
CASSQEYATGAYGYTF
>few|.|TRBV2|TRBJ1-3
TGTGCCAGCAATACCGGCGGAAACACCATATATTTT
CASNTGGNTIYF
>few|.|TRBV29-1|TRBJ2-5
TGCAGCGTTGAGGAGGGGATTACAGGGGAGACCCAGTACTTC
CSVEEGITGETQYF
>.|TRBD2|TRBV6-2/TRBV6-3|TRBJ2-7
TGTGCCAGCAGTGACTGGGGACTAGCGGGAGATCACGAGCAGTACTTC
CASSDWGLAGDHEQYF
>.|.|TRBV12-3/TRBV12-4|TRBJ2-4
TGTGCCAGCAGGCCAGAGGTGGCCAGGGAACAGTACTTC
CASRPEVAREQYF
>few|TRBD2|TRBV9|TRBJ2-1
TGTGCCAGCAGCGTAGAGAGCGGGAGGAGAAATGAGCAGTTCTTC
CASSVESGRRNEQFF
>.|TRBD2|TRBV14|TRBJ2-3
TGTGCCAGCAGTCGGCGGGGGGATCGAGATACGCAGTATTTT
CASSRRGDRDTQYF
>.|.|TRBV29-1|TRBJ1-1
TGCAGCGCTGGGGGGGTCGGGAACACTGAAGCTTTCTTT
CSAGGVGNTEAFF
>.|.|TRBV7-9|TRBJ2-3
TGTGCCACCTCAGCCGGGGATACGCAGTATTTT
CATSAGDTQYF
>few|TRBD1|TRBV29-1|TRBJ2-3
TGCAGCGTGAGGACAGGGGGAAGTGCTACGCAGTATTTT
CSVRTGGSATQYF
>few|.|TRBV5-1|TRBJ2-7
TGCGCCAGCAGCATTCCCGACAGCACGGTATCCTACGAGCAGTACTTC
CASSIPDSTVSYEQYF